The sequence of this T cell receptor (beta chain) was determined in a study of CD8 T cells in ankylosing spondylitis. As concerns this clonotype: Antigen: not known.

This CDR3 has 13 residues. Germline CDR1 KGHDR, CDR2 SFDVKD. V was cut by 4 bases and J by 1 base, with 3 bases left in between. TCRdb fed the 5' RACE reads into MiXCR, producing one record per CDR3 protein. Of some 290,000 distinct CDR3 sequences listed, 15% to 25% are singletons. Findings and caveats of the study: Ankylosing spondylitis blood appeared to be characterized by a TCR beta motif of eight highly homologous variants. Previous work reported some of these motif variants in the synovial fluid and blood of reactive arthritis. Clones tied to disease were said to be significantly enriched in matched ankylosing spondylitis synovial fluid.

This TCR came from a male donor with ankylosing spondylitis or in good health (not recorded which). The chain couples TRBV24-1 to TRBJ2-2; no firm D call. Material for sequencing was blood, either unsorted or a sorted T cell fraction (not recorded which). The CDR3 nucleotides are TGTGCCACCAGTGAAAGGAACACCGGGGAGCTGTTTTTT. Translation: CATSERNTGELFF.